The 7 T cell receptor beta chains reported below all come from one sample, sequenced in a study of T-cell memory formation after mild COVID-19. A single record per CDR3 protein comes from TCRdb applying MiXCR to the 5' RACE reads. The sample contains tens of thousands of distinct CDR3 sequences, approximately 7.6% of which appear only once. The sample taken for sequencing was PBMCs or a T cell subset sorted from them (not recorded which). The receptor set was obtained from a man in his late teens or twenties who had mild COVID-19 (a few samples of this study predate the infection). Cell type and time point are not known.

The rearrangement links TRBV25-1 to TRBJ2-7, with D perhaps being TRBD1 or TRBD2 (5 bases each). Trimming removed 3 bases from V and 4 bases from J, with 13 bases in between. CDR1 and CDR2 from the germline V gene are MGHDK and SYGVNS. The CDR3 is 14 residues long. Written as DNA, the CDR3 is TGTGCCAGCAGTGAGGCGGGCAGGGAGTACGAGCAGTACGTC. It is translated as CASSEAGREYEQYV.

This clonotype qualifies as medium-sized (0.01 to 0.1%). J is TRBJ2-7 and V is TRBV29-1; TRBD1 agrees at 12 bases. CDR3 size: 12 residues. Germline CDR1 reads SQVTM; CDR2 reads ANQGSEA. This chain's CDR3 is CSAGTGGNEQYF. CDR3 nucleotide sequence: TGCAGTGCCGGGACAGGGGGCAACGAGCAGTACTTC.

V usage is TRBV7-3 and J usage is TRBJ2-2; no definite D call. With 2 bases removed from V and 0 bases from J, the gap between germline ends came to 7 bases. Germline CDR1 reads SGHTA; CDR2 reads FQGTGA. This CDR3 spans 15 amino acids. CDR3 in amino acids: CASSLGYSNTGELFF. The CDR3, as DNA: TGTGCCAGCAGCTTAGGGTACTCGAACACCGGGGAGCTGTTTTTT.

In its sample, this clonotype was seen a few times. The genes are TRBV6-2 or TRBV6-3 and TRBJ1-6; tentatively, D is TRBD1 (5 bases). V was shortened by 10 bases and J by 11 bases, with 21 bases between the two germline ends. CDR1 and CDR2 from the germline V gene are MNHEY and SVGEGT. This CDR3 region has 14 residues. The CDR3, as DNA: TGTGCCACCCGGGACCCCTACGTCGTAACACCCCTCCACTTT. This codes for CATRDPYVVTPLHF.

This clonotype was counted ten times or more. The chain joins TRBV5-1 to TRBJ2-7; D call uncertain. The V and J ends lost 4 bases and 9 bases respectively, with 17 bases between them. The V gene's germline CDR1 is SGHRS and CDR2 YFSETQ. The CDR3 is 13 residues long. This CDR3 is CASSAWDGARQYV. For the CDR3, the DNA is TGCGCCAGCAGCGCTTGGGATGGTGCTCGGCAGTACGTC.

CDR3 protein: CASTERTDYGYTF. CDR3 sequence (DNA): TGTGCCAGCACGGAAAGGACGGACTATGGCTACACCTTC. V usage is TRBV6-2 or TRBV6-3 and J usage is TRBJ1-2; D gene uncertain. The CDR3 sequence is 13 residues long. Germline assignment: CDR1 MNHEY and CDR2 SVGEGT. V dropped 7 bases and J dropped 3 bases, with 12 bases sitting between them.

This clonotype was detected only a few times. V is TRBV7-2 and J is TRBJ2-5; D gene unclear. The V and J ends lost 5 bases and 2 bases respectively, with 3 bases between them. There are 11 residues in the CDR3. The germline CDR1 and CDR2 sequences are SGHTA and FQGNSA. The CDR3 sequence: CASSQQETQYF. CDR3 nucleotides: TGTGCCAGCAGCCAACAAGAGACCCAGTACTTC.